Sequencing of this TCR beta chain was carried out in a study of chemoradiotherapy in HPV16-positive cancers (dated by TCRdb to between 2020 and 2023). About the full investigation: Candidate HPV-specific T-cell clones and common TCR motifs were defined through functional T-cell assays on cells from a couple of HPV16-positive patients. Whether T-cell immunity against the HPV oncoproteins E6 and E7 changes during chemoradiotherapy and whether survival is affected by this immunity were examined in the study. The candidate HPV-specific TCRs and motifs were then tracked in TCR repertoires from over 80 patients with HPV-related cancers. The research as a whole found: Expansion of candidate HPV-specific clones and E7-related TCR motifs was observed in the tumor microenvironment during treatment, whereas no such expansion was observed for non-HPV-specific T cells. The functional definition of HPV-specific T cells was derived from only two HPV16-positive patients, and the survival association was reported for HPV16-positive patients. In HPV16-positive patients, expansion of HPV-responsive T cells during chemoradiotherapy was found to be associated with improved recurrence-free survival.

Because repertoires were sampled repeatedly during chemoradiotherapy, clonal expansion in the tumor microenvironment could be followed. Turning to this clone: Its antigen remains unidentified. No much larger clone is present one base from it, and per-base qualities are unavailable.

Based on the germline V gene (reference sequence), the CDR1 and CDR2 sequences are LNHDA and SQIVND. Inclusive of the bounding cysteine and phenylalanine, the CDR3 is 13 residues long. The retained sequence is limited to the CDR3, 39 bases, with the frame set at the first base. The V and J ends are trimmed by 6 bases and 2 bases, leaving 10 bases between them. The receptor library was made with the immunoSEQ multiplex PCR assay. TCRdb provides this immuneACCESS table in a form limited to in-frame rearrangements. Some clones are lacking; in checked studies, under half of them reflect an unresolved V gene, and why the rest are absent is not known. Counted in this sample were nearly 5,000 clones; about 96% of them appeared once. 3% to 3.5% of the sample is held by the ten biggest clonotypes.

Sequences were derived from tumor tissue, sampled from a patient who underwent chemoradiotherapy. The rearrangement joined TRBV19 to TRBJ1-1; TRBD1 is perhaps the D gene, given 6 matching bases. The sequence derives from a human donor with HPV-associated anogenital cancer. The CDR3 reads CASRQDRNTEAFF. The DNA sequence is as follows: TGTGCCAGTAGACAGGACAGAAACACTGAAGCTTTCTTT.